Described below is a single TCR beta chain sequence and its context. The target antigen is unknown. The data belong to a study of cytomegalovirus exposure and HLA in healthy donors. Produced via immunoSEQ multiplex PCR; TCRdb's table is partial and in-frame only. The sample records about 56,000 clones, 80% to 90% being singletons. The CDR3 sequence is 17 residues long. Germline CDR1 and CDR2: LNHDA and SQIVND (reference sequence). V gave up 3 bases and J gave up 3 bases; unmatched junction bases: 9. Whole-study findings and limits: In vitro confirmation showed three CMV-associated chains to be CMV antigen specific. TCR sequences were mostly rare, though some public TCRs occurred in many donors.

The gene calls are TRBV19 and TRBJ2-1, with TRBD2 matching 9 bases. The TCR comes from a woman under 30 in good health and CMV-seronegative. Sequences were obtained from PBMCs. The CDR3 protein is CASSILSGGTRYNEQFF. CDR3 nucleotides: TGTGCCAGTAGTATTCTGAGCGGGGGGACTCGCTACAATGAGCAGTTCTTC.